Below, one T cell receptor beta chain is given with its context. Its antigen is as yet unknown. CDR3 length: 16 residues. The trim removed 5 bases at V and 8 bases at J, leaving 16 bases unmatched. Germline V gives CDR1 SGHVS, CDR2 FNYEAQ. Libraries were prepared by immunoSEQ multiplex PCR; TCRdb keeps only in-frame clonotypes and omits some of them. The sample includes some 80,000 clones, 85% to 95% of them seen just once. The sample originates from a study of T cell responses to AZD1222 COVID-19 vaccine. Study results and caveats: The peak T cell response came first, and repertoires were sampled only after it. Reportedly, close to half of spike-specific TCRs are directed against unmutated variant regions. Baseline seropositivity characterized only 5 to 7 AZD1222 recipients.

The sequence was collected from an adult in good health. Material: peripheral blood, obtained on day 0 of AZD1222 vaccination. The chain combines TRBV7-6 with TRBJ1-1, with 8 bases aligning to TRBD1. CDR3 coding DNA: TGTGCCAGCAGCCCCCAACCTATTACGACAGGGGTGGAAGCTTTCTTT. Translation gives CASSPQPITTGVEAFF.